This T cell receptor beta chain appears in the sequencing data of a study of response to subunit inactivated influenza vaccine. General study results and limits: That few new T cells are recruited by each seasonal influenza vaccination was the authors' suggestion.

V lost 4 bases and J lost 4, with 17 bases in between. The CDR3 spans 16 residues. TCRdb re-derived calls from the RT-PCR reads in MiXCR, one entry per CDR3 protein. The table lists about half a million distinct CDR3 sequences, 6.5% to 8% of them singletons. This clonotype was seen only a few times. Its cognate antigen is unknown. The receptor was derived from a man aged 50 to 69 who received an inactivated influenza vaccine. The sample consisted of PBMCs from blood, taken approximately 25 months after vaccination. The rearrangement uses TRBV12-3 or TRBV12-4 and TRBJ2-4, with TRBD2 as a possible D gene (7 bases). The DNA of the CDR3 is TGTGCCAGCAGTTCGGTCGGCGGGGGCCCTAAAAACATTCAGTACTTC. It specifies CASSSVGGGPKNIQYF.